A selection of T cell receptor beta chains follows, all from one sample in a study of neurological immune-mediated disorders. Each CDR3 protein is one row after TCRdb ran MiXCR on the 5' RACE reads. This sample has under 25,000 distinct CDR3 sequences; over 2.5% occur once, and the top ten carry approximately 5%. Material: PBMCs. Receptors originate from a woman in her late teens or twenties with multiple sclerosis. Both conserved end residues are part of each CDR3. D genes are given only for firm matches. Not every row has a clone size; where given, it reads once, few, many or a size class.

TRBD2 | many | TRBJ2-2 | TRBV20-1 | TGCAGTGCTTCTCCCGTGGCTAGCGGGAGGGCCAACGGGGAGCTGTTTTTT | CSASPVASGRANGELFF
. | many | TRBJ2-1 | TRBV12-3/TRBV12-4 | TGTGCCAGCAGGGACCGCACCTATGAGCAGTTCTTC | CASRDRTYEQFF
. | many | TRBJ2-1 | TRBV7-9 | TGTGCCAGCAGCTTAGTGGGCAGGTTGGGGCCAGATTTGAATGAGCAGTTCTTC | CASSLVGRLGPDLNEQFF
TRBD2 | many | TRBJ2-3 | TRBV7-3 | TGTGCCAGCAGCCAAACTAGCGGGGCAGATACGCAGTATTTT | CASSQTSGADTQYF
. | many | TRBJ2-7 | TRBV10-2 | TGCGCCAGCAGCGAGGGGACCTACGAGCAGTACTTC | CASSEGTYEQYF
. | many | TRBJ2-3 | TRBV21-1 | TGTGCCAGCAGCAAAGCGCTTTTTTGGCTAGCGGGGAGCACAGATACGCAGTATTTT | CASSKALFWLAGSTDTQYF
. | many | TRBJ1-2 | TRBV21-1 | TGTGCCAGCAGCAAAGGGGCCAGGGGTTATGGCTACACCTTC | CASSKGARGYGYTF
TRBD2 | many | TRBJ2-3 | TRBV15 | TGTGCCACCAGCGGCGGGAGTAGTACAGATACGCAGTATTTT | CATSGGSSTDTQYF
TRBD1 | many | TRBJ2-5 | TRBV5-8 | TGTGCCAGCAAGAGGGTCATACAGGGGACGGAGACCCAGTACTTC | CASKRVIQGTETQYF
TRBD1 | many | TRBJ2-7 | TRBV20-1 | TGCAGTGCCAACCGAGGGGACAGGGTCGCCTACGAGCAGTACTTC | CSANRGDRVAYEQYF
. | many | TRBJ1-1 | TRBV12-3/TRBV12-4 | TGTGCCAGCAGTTTAGGACAGTTGAACACTGAAGCTTTCTTT | CASSLGQLNTEAFF
TRBD1 | many | TRBJ2-7 | TRBV20-1 | TGCAGTGCTAGAGATCCGACAGGGGGCGAGCAGTACTTC | CSARDPTGGEQYF
TRBD1 | many | TRBJ1-1 | TRBV20-1 | TGCAGTGCTAGAGCTTGGACAGGGGGGAACACTGAAGCTTTCTTT | CSARAWTGGNTEAFF
. | few | TRBJ1-1 | TRBV3-1 | TGTGCCAGCAGCCCGGACGGATCGAACACTGAAGCTTTCTTT | CASSPDGSNTEAFF
. | many | TRBJ2-5 | TRBV20-1 | TGCAGTGCCCGGGAGAGCAAAGAGACCCAGTACTTC | CSARESKETQYF
TRBD2 | many | TRBJ2-1 | TRBV6-1 | TGTGCCAGCAGTGAAGTGGGAGCGGGGGTGTCCTACAATGAGCAGTTCTTC | CASSEVGAGVSYNEQFF
. | many | TRBJ2-6 | TRBV4-2 | TGTGCCAGCAGCCAAGCACAGGGCCACGGTGGGGCCAACGTCCTGACTTTC | CASSQAQGHGGANVLTF
TRBD1 | many | TRBJ1-6 | TRBV5-1 | TGCGCCAGCAGCAAGGACAGGGGAAATTCACCCCTCCACTTT | CASSKDRGNSPLHF
. | many | TRBJ2-3 | TRBV6-5 | TGTGCCAGCAGGCGCACAGATACGCAGTATTTT | CASRRTDTQYF
TRBD2 | many | TRBJ2-3 | TRBV20-1 | TGCAGTGCTCCACAACAATTCCTAGCGGGCTTCACAGATACGCAGTATTTT | CSAPQQFLAGFTDTQYF
. | many | TRBJ1-1 | TRBV9 | TGTGCCAGCAGCGTAGCCTACAGTAACACTGAAGCTTTCTTT | CASSVAYSNTEAFF
. | many | TRBJ2-1 | TRBV7-6 | TGTGCCAGCAGCTCTAGGGACGGCTACAATGAGCAGTTCTTC | CASSSRDGYNEQFF
. | many | TRBJ1-4 | TRBV7-9 | TGTGCCAGCAGCTTGGCGGCAACTAATGAAAAACTGTTTTTT | CASSLAATNEKLFF
TRBD2 | many | TRBJ2-7 | TRBV12-3/TRBV12-4 | TGTGCCAGCAGTTTAGCTGGTAGCGGGGGATCATCCTACGAGCAGTACTTC | CASSLAGSGGSSYEQYF
. | many | TRBJ2-7 | TRBV7-9 | TGTGCCAGCAGTTTGGCGGTTGAGCAGTACTTC | CASSLAVEQYF
. | medium-sized | TRBJ2-7 | TRBV10-2 | TGCGCCAGCAGTGATCCAGCCTACGAGCAGTACTTC | CASSDPAYEQYF
. | many | TRBJ2-2 | TRBV10-3 | TGTGCCATCCCCGGCTCGAACACCGGGGAGCTGTTTTTT | CAIPGSNTGELFF
TRBD1 | many | TRBJ1-2 | TRBV20-1 | TGCAGTGCCAAGCCGGGACAGGCCTATGGCTACACCTTC | CSAKPGQAYGYTF
. | many | TRBJ1-6 | TRBV11-2 | TGTGCCAGCAGCTTATCGGTTTCACCCCTCCACTTT | CASSLSVSPLHF
. | many | TRBJ2-1 | TRBV10-3 | TGTGCCATCACAGGCTCCAGGGTTAACAATGAGCAGTTCTTC | CAITGSRVNNEQFF
. | many | TRBJ2-7 | TRBV30 | TGTGCCTGGAGGGGTAGCTCCTACGAGCAGTACTTC | CAWRGSSYEQYF
. | many | TRBJ1-2 | TRBV20-1 | TGCAGTGCTAGAGACGGACAGTATGGCTACACCTTC | CSARDGQYGYTF
. | many | TRBJ1-2 | TRBV12-3/TRBV12-4 | TGTGCCAGCAGTCGGACCGGCTATGGCTACACCTTC | CASSRTGYGYTF
. | many | TRBJ2-7 | TRBV10-2 | TGCGCCAGCAGAAGGGGCCGGGGAATCTACGAGCAGTACTTC | CASRRGRGIYEQYF
. | many | TRBJ1-4 | TRBV7-2 | TGTGCCAGCAGCTTAGCACAGGGCGGGGAAAAACTGTTTTTT | CASSLAQGGEKLFF
. | many | TRBJ1-2 | TRBV6-5 | TGTGCCAGCAGTTACAGCGAGGGCCAGATAACCGGCTACACCTTC | CASSYSEGQITGYTF
TRBD2 | many | TRBJ2-3 | TRBV20-1 | TGCAGCGGTGGGAGCGGGAGTTTGGATACGCAGTATTTT | CSGGSGSLDTQYF
. | many | TRBJ1-2 | TRBV18 | TGTGCCAGCTCACCACGGCAGGGAATGGTAGACTATGGCTACACCTTC | CASSPRQGMVDYGYTF
. | many | TRBJ2-1 | TRBV29-1 | TGCAGCGGCCGACAGGCCCTAAAATACAATGAGCAGTTCTTC | CSGRQALKYNEQFF
. | few | TRBJ2-3 | TRBV10-3 | TGTGCCATCATTAATAGACCAGGCACAGATACGCAGTATTTT | CAIINRPGTDTQYF
TRBD2 | many | TRBJ2-3 | TRBV20-1 | TGCAGTGCGGATAGCGGGGGGGCCGGCTATGGCACAGATACGCAGTATTTT | CSADSGGAGYGTDTQYF
. | many | TRBJ2-1 | TRBV10-3 | TGTGCCATCAGACCGACCACCTACAATGAGCAGTTCTTC | CAIRPTTYNEQFF
. | . | TRBJ1-1 | TRBV7-3 | TGTGCCAGCAGCTCACAGGCCACGGGGACTGAAGCTTTCTTT | CASSSQATGTEAFF
TRBD2 | medium-sized | TRBJ2-3 | TRBV2 | TGTGCCAGCAGTCTAGCGGGAGTCGCAGATACGCAGTATTTT | CASSLAGVADTQYF
. | many | TRBJ2-3 | TRBV20-1 | TGCAGTGCCGGACCATTCCGCACAGATACGCAGTATTTT | CSAGPFRTDTQYF
. | many | TRBJ2-5 | TRBV6-5 | TGTGCCAGCAGTAGACAGATACAAGAGACCCAGTACTTC | CASSRQIQETQYF
TRBD2 | medium-sized | TRBJ2-3 | TRBV27 | TGTGCCAGCATCCCCGCGGGACTAGATGCAGATACGCAGTATTTT | CASIPAGLDADTQYF
TRBD2 | many | TRBJ2-5 | TRBV20-1 | TGCAGTGCTACCCTAGCGGGTGTGGAGACCCAGTACTTC | CSATLAGVETQYF
TRBD1 | many | TRBJ1-2 | TRBV5-1 | TGCGCCAGCAGCTCAACAGGGGGCCAAGGCTACACCTTC | CASSSTGGQGYTF
. | few | TRBJ2-1 | TRBV20-1 | TGCAGTGCTAGACGGGACTTACCCTACAATGAGCAGTTCTTC | CSARRDLPYNEQFF
. | many | TRBJ1-2 | TRBV20-1 | TGCAGTGCCCACCAATGGGGGGGCGCCCAGAACTATGGCTACACCTTC | CSAHQWGGAQNYGYTF
TRBD2 | many | TRBJ2-3 | TRBV3-1 | TGTGCCAGCAGCCAAGACCCGGGACTAGCGTCGGATACGCAGTATTTT | CASSQDPGLASDTQYF
. | medium-sized | TRBJ1-1 | TRBV12-3/TRBV12-4 | TGTGCCAGCAGTTTTAGAATTCGGAGGGAGGTTGAAGCTTTCTTT | CASSFRIRREVEAFF
TRBD1 | many | TRBJ1-2 | TRBV10-3 | TGTGCCATCAGTGAGTCGAAGGGGGCAGGGCCCGCGACCGGCTACACCTTC | CAISESKGAGPATGYTF
TRBD1 | many | TRBJ1-5 | TRBV20-1 | TGCAGTGCCAAAGGGGGACAGGGGTATCAGCCCCAGCATTTT | CSAKGGQGYQPQHF